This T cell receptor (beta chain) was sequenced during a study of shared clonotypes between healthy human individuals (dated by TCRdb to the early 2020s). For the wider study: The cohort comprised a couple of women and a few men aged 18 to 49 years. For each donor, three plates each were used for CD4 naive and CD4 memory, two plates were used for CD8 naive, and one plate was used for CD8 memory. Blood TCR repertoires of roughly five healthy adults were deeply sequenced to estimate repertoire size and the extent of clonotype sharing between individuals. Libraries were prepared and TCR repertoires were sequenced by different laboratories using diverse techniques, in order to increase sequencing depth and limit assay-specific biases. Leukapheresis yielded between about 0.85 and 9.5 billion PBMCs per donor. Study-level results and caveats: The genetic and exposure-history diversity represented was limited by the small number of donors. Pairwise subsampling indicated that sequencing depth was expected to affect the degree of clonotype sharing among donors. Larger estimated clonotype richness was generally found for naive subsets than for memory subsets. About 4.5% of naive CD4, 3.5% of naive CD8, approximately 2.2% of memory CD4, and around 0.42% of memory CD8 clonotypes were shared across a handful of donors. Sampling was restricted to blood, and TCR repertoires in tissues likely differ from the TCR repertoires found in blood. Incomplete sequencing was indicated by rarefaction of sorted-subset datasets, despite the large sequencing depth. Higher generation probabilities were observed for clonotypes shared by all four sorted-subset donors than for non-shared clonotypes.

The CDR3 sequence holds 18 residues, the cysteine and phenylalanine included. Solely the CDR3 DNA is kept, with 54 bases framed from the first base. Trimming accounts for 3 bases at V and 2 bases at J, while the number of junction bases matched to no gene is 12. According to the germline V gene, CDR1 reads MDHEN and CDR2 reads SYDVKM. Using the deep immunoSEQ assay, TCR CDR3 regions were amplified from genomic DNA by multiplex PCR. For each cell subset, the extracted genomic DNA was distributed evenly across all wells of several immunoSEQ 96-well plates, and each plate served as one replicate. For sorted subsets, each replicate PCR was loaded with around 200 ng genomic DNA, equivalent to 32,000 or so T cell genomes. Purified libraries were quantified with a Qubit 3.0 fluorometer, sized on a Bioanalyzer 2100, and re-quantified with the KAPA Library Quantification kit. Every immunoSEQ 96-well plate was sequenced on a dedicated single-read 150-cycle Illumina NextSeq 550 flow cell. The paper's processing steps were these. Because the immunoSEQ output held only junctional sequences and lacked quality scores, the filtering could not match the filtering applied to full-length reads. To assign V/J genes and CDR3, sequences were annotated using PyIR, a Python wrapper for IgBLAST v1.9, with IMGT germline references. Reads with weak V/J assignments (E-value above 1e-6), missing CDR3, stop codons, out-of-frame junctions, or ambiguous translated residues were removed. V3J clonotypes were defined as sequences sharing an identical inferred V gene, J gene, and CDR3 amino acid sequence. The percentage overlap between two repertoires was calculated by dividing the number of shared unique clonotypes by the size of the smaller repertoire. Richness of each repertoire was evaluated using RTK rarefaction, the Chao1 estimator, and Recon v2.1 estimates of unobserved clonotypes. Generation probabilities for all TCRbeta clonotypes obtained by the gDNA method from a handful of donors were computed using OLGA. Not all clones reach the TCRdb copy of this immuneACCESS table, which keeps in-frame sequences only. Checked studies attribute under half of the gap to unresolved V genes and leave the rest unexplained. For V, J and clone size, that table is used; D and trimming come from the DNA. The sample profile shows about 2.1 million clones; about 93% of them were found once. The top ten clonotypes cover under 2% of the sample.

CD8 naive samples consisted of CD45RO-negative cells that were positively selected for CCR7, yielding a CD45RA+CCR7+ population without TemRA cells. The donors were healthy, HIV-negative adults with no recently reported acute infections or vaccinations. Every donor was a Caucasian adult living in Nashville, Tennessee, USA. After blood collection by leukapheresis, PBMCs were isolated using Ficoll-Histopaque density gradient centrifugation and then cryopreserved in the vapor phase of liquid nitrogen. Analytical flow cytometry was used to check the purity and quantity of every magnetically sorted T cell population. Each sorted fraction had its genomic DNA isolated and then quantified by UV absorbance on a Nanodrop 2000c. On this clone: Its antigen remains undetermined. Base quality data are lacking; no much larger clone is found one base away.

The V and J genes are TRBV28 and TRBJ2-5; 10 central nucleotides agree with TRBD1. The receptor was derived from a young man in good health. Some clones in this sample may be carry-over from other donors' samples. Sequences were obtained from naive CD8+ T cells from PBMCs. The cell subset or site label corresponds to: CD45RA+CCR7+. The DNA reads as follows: TGTGCCAGCAGTTTTCATTCCGGGACAGGGGAGAATCAAGAGACCCAGTACTTC. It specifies CASSFHSGTGENQETQYF.